These 32 T cell receptor beta chains came from one sample sequenced in a study of T cell repertoires in cytomegalovirus infection. Each CDR3 protein gets one entry after TCRdb re-called the reads with MiXCR. The sample carries 150,000 to 200,000 distinct CDR3 sequences, under 15% recorded once. Sequencing was performed on PBMCs. The receptors come from a human donor in good health (CMV status not recorded). Some clones in this sample may be carry-over from other donors' samples.

This clonotype was counted many times. CDR3 region: CATSATPRGGRTNTGELFF. The CDR3 nucleotides are TGTGCCACCAGTGCCACCCCCCGGGGGGGTCGGACGAACACCGGGGAGCTGTTTTTT. V and J are TRBV24-1 and TRBJ2-2; 8 nucleotides agree with TRBD2. V was clipped by 5 bases and J by 0 bases; unmatched bases: 13. This CDR3 is built from 19 residues. Germline CDR1 reads KGHDR; CDR2 reads SFDVKD.

In its sample, this clonotype was seen a few times. The V gene is TRBV6-6, the J gene TRBJ2-7; tentative D call: TRBD2 (6 bases). This CDR3 has 18 residues. Trimming stripped 2 bases from V and 0 bases from J, with 20 bases between. The V gene's germline CDR1 is MNHNY and CDR2 SVGAGI (reference sequence). Here the CDR3 DNA reads TGTGCCAGCAGTTACCTTGAAACCCCGGGACTGGGCTCCTACGAGCAGTACTTC. The encoded protein is CASSYLETPGLGSYEQYF.

This clonotype appeared many times. This rearrangement joins TRBV28 to TRBJ2-1; weak D call: TRBD2 (7 bases). Germline V gives CDR1 MDHEN, CDR2 SYDVKM. The CDR3 has 14 residues. Trimming took 4 bases from V and 4 from J, leaving 11 bases between them. CDR3 sequence: CASSSGGGYNEQFF. The DNA of the CDR3 is TGTGCCAGCAGTTCGGGGGGCGGATACAATGAGCAGTTCTTC.

The gene calls are TRBV20-1 and TRBJ2-5, with 7 bases lining up with TRBD2. CDR3 length equals 15 residues. Per the germline V gene, CDR1 is DFQATT and CDR2 is SNEGSKA (reference sequence). V lost 0 bases and J lost 2; bases outside the gene matches: 6. The CDR3 loop is CSARDAAGSQETQYF. DNA of the CDR3: TGCAGTGCTAGAGATGCAGCGGGGTCGCAAGAGACCCAGTACTTC.

This clonotype was detected a few times. The chain recombines TRBV7-9 with TRBJ1-1; TRBD1 is a possible D gene (6 bases). V lost 1 base to trimming and J lost 4 bases, with 7 bases between them. The CDR3 contains 13 residues. Germline assignment: CDR1 SEHNR and CDR2 FQNEAQ (reference sequence). CDR3 DNA sequence: TGTGCCAGCAGCTTAGTGGGGGCCACTGAAGCTTTCTTT. This encodes CASSLVGATEAFF.

This clonotype was detected many times. V is TRBV6-1 and J is TRBJ2-1; 7 bases fit TRBD1. Germline CDR1 and CDR2: MNHNS and SASEGT. The CDR3 length is 13 residues. Trimming at V came to 7 bases and at J to 5 bases, leaving 5 bases not matched to a gene. CDR3: CASKRDSHNEQFF. DNA for the CDR3: TGTGCCAGCAAACGGGACAGCCACAATGAGCAGTTCTTC.

The chain couples TRBV12-5 to TRBJ2-5; D is unresolved. Trimming removed 2 bases at V and 5 bases at J, with 3 bases between. CDR3 length: 11 residues. CDR1 LGHNT and CDR2 FRNRAP come from the germline V gene. DNA of the CDR3: TGTGCTAGTGGTTTGTTCGAGACCCAGTACTTC. This translates into CASGLFETQYF.

This clonotype was detected only a few times. The rearrangement joins TRBV7-8 to TRBJ2-4, with D perhaps TRBD2 (5 bases). The CDR3 sequence is 15 residues long. The germline gives CDR1 SGHVS, CDR2 FQNEAQ. Between the trimmed V and J ends, which lost 5 bases and 1 base, there was a span of 12 bases. CDR3 residues: CASSPDKRAKNIQYF. The CDR3 coding sequence is TGTGCCAGCAGCCCCGACAAGCGGGCCAAAAACATTCAGTACTTC. Using reference TRBV7-8 and TRBJ2-4 for the parts outside the CDR3, the full variable domain is GAGVSQSPRYKVAKRGQDVALRCDPISGHVSLFWYQQALGQGPEFLTYFQNEAQLDKSGLPSDRFFAERPEGSVSTLKIQRTQQEDSAVYLCASSPDKRAKNIQYFGAGTRLSVL.

The V and J genes are TRBV4-2 and TRBJ1-2; the D gene is possibly TRBD1 (6 bases). The V and J ends lost 4 bases and 3 bases respectively, with 12 bases between them. The CDR3 is 14 amino acids. Germline CDR1 LGHNA, CDR2 YNFKEQ. CDR3 sequence reads: CASSRRGGDYGYTF. CDR3 bases: TGTGCCAGCAGCCGCAGAGGGGGGGACTATGGCTACACCTTC.

This clonotype has a count of ten or more. The rearrangement uses TRBV7-2 and TRBJ2-1, with TRBD2 matching 7 bases. The germline V gene has CDR1 SGHTA and CDR2 FQGNSA. Losses at the gene ends were 10 bases for V and 3 bases for J; bases not matched to a gene: 6. This CDR3 region has 13 residues. The CDR3 DNA reads as TGTGCCAAGCGGGACCCTTACTACAATGAGCAGTTCTTC. Translation gives CAKRDPYYNEQFF.

V and J are TRBV7-6 and TRBJ2-5; maybe TRBD2 (6 bases). Germline CDR1 and CDR2: SGHVS and FNYEAQ. CDR3 size: 15 residues. V lost 5 bases and J 0 bases, leaving 13 bases between the germline ends. Written as DNA, the CDR3 is TGTGCCAGCAGCCTATCTAGACTAGACCAAGAGACCCAGTACTTC. Its protein is CASSLSRLDQETQYF.

The V call is TRBV4-3, the J call TRBJ1-2, with D tentatively TRBD1 (5 bases). The V end lost 0 bases, the J end lost 4 bases, and 12 bases lay between the germline ends. This CDR3 has 15 amino acids. Germline values: CDR1 LGHNA, CDR2 YSLEER. The CDR3 DNA sequence: TGCGCCAGCAGCCAAGATTTAAAGACAGTCTATGGCTACACCTTC. Residues: CASSQDLKTVYGYTF.

V gene TRBV25-1 combines with J gene TRBJ2-5; TRBD1 might be the D (6 bases). In germline, CDR1 is MGHDK, CDR2 SYGVNS. The V end was cut by 1 base, the J end by 4 bases, with 10 bases between. CDR3 length: 14 amino acids. CDR3 residues: CASSEFQGRETQYF. The CDR3 DNA reads TGTGCCAGCAGTGAATTTCAGGGGCGAGAGACCCAGTACTTC.

This clonotype has at least ten counts. The rearrangement links TRBV10-3 to TRBJ2-7; TRBD1 aligns across 7 bases. Looked up from germline, CDR1 is ENHRY and CDR2 is SYGVKD. The CDR3 runs 13 residues. Losses at the gene ends were 10 bases for V and 0 bases for J; bases not matched to a gene: 6. CDR3 region: CATQTGSSYEQYF. The CDR3 region has the DNA TGTGCCACCCAGACAGGGAGCTCCTACGAGCAGTACTTC.

This clonotype was counted a single time. The rearrangement joins TRBV9 to TRBJ2-1; TRBD1 aligns across 7 bases. CDR3 length: 15 residues. Germline assignment: CDR1 SGDLS and CDR2 YYNGEE. J gave up 7 bases and V 3 bases, and 10 bases lay outside the gene matches. This CDR3 is CASSEEDRLVNEQFF. CDR3 sequence (DNA): TGTGCCAGCAGCGAAGAGGACAGGCTAGTGAATGAGCAGTTCTTC.

In its sample, this clonotype was seen many times. The chain combines TRBV7-3 with TRBJ2-3; D is perhaps TRBD1 or TRBD2 (6 bases each). This CDR3 is built from 15 residues. With 1 base removed from V and 5 bases from J, the gap between germline ends came to 13 bases. Germline-derived CDR1 and CDR2 are SGHTA and FQGTGA. The CDR3 region is CASSLKGGFIDTQYF. CDR3 coding DNA: TGTGCCAGCAGCTTAAAGGGGGGCTTCATAGATACGCAGTATTTT.

There are many counts of this clonotype. This chain joins TRBV12-3 or TRBV12-4 and TRBJ1-3, with D possibly matching TRBD1 (6 bases). This CDR3 is built from 14 residues. V gave up 3 bases and J gave up 2 bases, with 8 bases separating them. In nucleotides, the CDR3 is TGTGCCAGCAGTTTGGGGACACCTGGAAACACCATATATTTT. Translating it yields CASSLGTPGNTIYF.

The sample holds many counts of this clonotype. J is TRBJ2-7 and V is TRBV7-9; tentatively, D is TRBD2 (6 bases). Trimming took 5 bases from V and 4 from J, leaving 12 bases between them. Germline V gene sequence: CDR1 SEHNR, CDR2 FQNEAQ (reference sequence). The CDR3 runs to 13 residues. The CDR3 loop reads CASSHSGGYEQYF. For the CDR3, the DNA is TGTGCCAGCAGCCACTCCGGGGGTTACGAGCAGTACTTC.

This clonotype was seen only a few times. This chain links TRBV15 with TRBJ1-2; weak D call: TRBD1 (5 bases). The germline V gene encodes CDR1 LNHNV and CDR2 YYDKDF (reference sequence). V was pared by 5 bases and J by 8 bases, with 27 bases between. This CDR3 spans 17 amino acids. CDR3: CATSGAPRGKRRGGYTF. CDR3 nucleotides: TGTGCCACCAGCGGCGCCCCTCGGGGGAAAAGGCGTGGCGGCTACACCTTC.

This clonotype was counted ten times or more. The chain combines TRBV7-2 with TRBJ2-5; the match to TRBD2 covers 7 bases. Germline V lookup: CDR1 SGHTA, CDR2 FQGNSA. Trimming removed 1 base from V and 3 bases from J; junction bases left unmatched: 8. The CDR3 totals 16 residues. Here the CDR3 reads CASSLGGLAVKETQYF. CDR3 coding DNA: TGTGCCAGCAGCTTAGGGGGCCTAGCGGTAAAAGAGACCCAGTACTTC.

This clonotype was observed at least ten times. The chain has TRBV2 and TRBJ2-7, with D possibly TRBD2 on 6 matching bases. The CDR3 consists of 13 residues. Germline CDR1 SNHLY, CDR2 FYNNEI. With 9 bases removed from V and 3 bases from J, the gap between germline ends came to 15 bases. CDR3: CASTSYLFYEQYF. Here the CDR3 DNA reads TGTGCCAGTACTAGCTACCTCTTCTACGAGCAGTACTTC. The variable domain in full, with the rest retrieved from reference TRBV2 and TRBJ2-7, is EPEVTQTPSHQVTQMGQEVILRCVPISNHLYFYWYRQILGQKVEFLVSFYNNEISEKSEIFDDQFSVERPDGSNFTLKIRSTKLEDSAMYFCASTSYLFYEQYFGPGTRLTVT.

This clonotype was recorded many times. The chain combines TRBV4-1 with TRBJ2-1, with D perhaps being TRBD1 or TRBD2 (6 bases each). This CDR3 is built from 16 residues. The V end lost 4 bases, the J end lost 5 bases, and 18 bases lay between the germline ends. Germline lookup yields CDR1 MGHRA and CDR2 YSYEKL. The CDR3 region has the DNA TGCGCCAGCAGCCTACTTGGAAGGGGGGAGAACAATGAGCAGTTCTTC. This codes for CASSLLGRGENNEQFF.

This chain connects TRBV19 to TRBJ1-6; 8 positions agree with TRBD1. The ends lost 4 bases at V and 5 bases at J; junction bases unmatched: 10. Germline V gene sequence: CDR1 LNHDA, CDR2 SQIVND (reference sequence). CDR3 size: 17 residues. CDR3 amino acids: CASSTRTGFGNNSPLHF. The CDR3 region has the DNA TGTGCCAGTAGTACCCGGACAGGGTTTGGAAATAATTCACCCCTCCACTTT.

This clonotype has only one observation. The V gene is TRBV12-5, the J gene TRBJ1-1; no clear D gene. CDR3 length: 12 residues. Germline V gene sequence: CDR1 LGHNT, CDR2 FRNRAP. With 7 bases removed from V and 3 bases from J, the gap between germline ends came to 9 bases. CDR3 bases: TGTGCTAGTGTTGACACCTACACTGAAGCTTTCTTT. It yields the protein CASVDTYTEAFF.

This clonotype was seen many times. The genes are TRBV19 and TRBJ2-2; the match to TRBD1 covers 8 bases. The CDR3 runs to 14 residues. From germline, CDR1 is LNHDA and CDR2 SQIVND (reference sequence). Trimming removed 4 bases from V and 5 bases from J; junction bases left unmatched: 3. CDR3 in DNA: TGTGCCAGTAGTACCGACAGGGGAACCGGGGAGCTGTTTTTT. Its protein product is CASSTDRGTGELFF.

This clonotype was seen repeatedly, ten times or more. The chain uses TRBV7-2 and TRBJ2-2, with D uncertain. Trimming stripped 2 bases from V and 6 bases from J, with 10 bases between. This CDR3 has 14 residues. Germline assignment: CDR1 SGHTA and CDR2 FQGNSA. Here the CDR3 reads CASSLFGVSGELFF. CDR3 sequence (DNA): TGTGCCAGCAGCTTATTTGGAGTTTCCGGGGAGCTGTTTTTT.

This clonotype showed up many times. The chain carries TRBV27 and TRBJ1-1; no clear D gene. Between the trimmed V and J ends, which lost 5 bases and 1 base, there was a span of 5 bases. The CDR3 runs to 12 residues. Germline loops: CDR1 MNHEY, CDR2 SMNVEV (reference sequence). The CDR3 DNA sequence: TGTGCCAGCAGTAGAACGAACACTGAAGCTTTCTTT. Its protein is CASSRTNTEAFF.

The J gene is TRBJ2-1, the V gene TRBV29-1; possibly TRBD1 for D (5 bases). This CDR3 is 15 amino acids long. CDR1 and CDR2 from the germline V gene are SQVTM and ANQGSEA. V was pared by 1 base and J by 0 bases, with 10 bases between. CDR3 in DNA: TGCAGCGTTGAAGTCACAGGAGACTCCTACAATGAGCAGTTCTTC. It codes for CSVEVTGDSYNEQFF.

This clonotype was seen ten or more times. The CDR3 sequence: CASSLWPGNTDTQYF. CDR3 DNA sequence: TGTGCCAGCAGCTTATGGCCCGGGAACACAGATACGCAGTATTTT. The gene calls are TRBV7-2 and TRBJ2-3; TRBD2 might be the D (5 bases). V dropped 2 bases and J dropped 2 bases, with 11 bases sitting between them. Germline CDR1 and CDR2: SGHTA and FQGNSA. The CDR3 consists of 15 residues.

This clonotype has just a few counts. This rearrangement joins TRBV29-1 to TRBJ1-1; tentatively, D is TRBD1 (5 bases). Looked up from germline, CDR1 is SQVTM and CDR2 is ANQGSEA. Trimming removed 8 bases from V and 1 base from J, with 11 bases in between. This CDR3 is built from 12 residues. The CDR3 nucleotides are TGCAGCTACGGCGGGGGGAACACTGAAGCTTTCTTT. Translation: CSYGGGNTEAFF.

This chain's CDR3 is CASSLRTSLGETQYF. CDR3 nucleotide sequence: TGTGCCAGCAGCTTGAGGACCTCGCTCGGAGAGACCCAGTACTTC. The V and J genes are TRBV5-4 and TRBJ2-5; D call uncertain. This CDR3 has 15 residues. V was clipped by 1 base and J by 4 bases, with 14 bases between them. CDR1 and CDR2 from the germline V gene are SGHNT and YYREEE (reference sequence). Full variable domain (missing parts from reference TRBV5-4 and TRBJ2-5): ETGVTQSPTHLIKTRGQQVTLRCSSQSGHNTVSWYQQALGQGPQFIFQYYREEENGRGNFPPRFSGLQFPNYSSELNVNALELDDSALYLCASSLRTSLGETQYFGPGTRLLVL.

There are a few counts of this clonotype. CDR3 sequence: CSVTSGMLGTDTQYF. CDR3 nucleotides: TGCAGCGTTACTTCAGGGATGCTAGGCACAGATACGCAGTATTTT. J is TRBJ2-3 and V is TRBV29-1; tentatively, D is TRBD1 (5 bases). V gave up 5 bases and J gave up 1 base, with 16 bases separating them. CDR1 and CDR2 from the germline V gene are SQVTM and ANQGSEA. The CDR3 runs 15 residues.